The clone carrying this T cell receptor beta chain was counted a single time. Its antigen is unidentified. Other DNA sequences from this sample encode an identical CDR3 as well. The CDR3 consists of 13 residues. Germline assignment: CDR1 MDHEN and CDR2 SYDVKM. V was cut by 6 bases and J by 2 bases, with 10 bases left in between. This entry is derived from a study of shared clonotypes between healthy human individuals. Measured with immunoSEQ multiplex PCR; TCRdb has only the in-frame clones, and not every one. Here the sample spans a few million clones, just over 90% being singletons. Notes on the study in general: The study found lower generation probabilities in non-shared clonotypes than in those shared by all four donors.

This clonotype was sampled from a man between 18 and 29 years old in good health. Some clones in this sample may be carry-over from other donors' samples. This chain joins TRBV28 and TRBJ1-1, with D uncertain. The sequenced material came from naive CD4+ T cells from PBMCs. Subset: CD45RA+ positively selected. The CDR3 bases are TGTGCCAGCAGGTCGGGCCTAAACACTGAAGCTTTCTTT. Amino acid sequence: CASRSGLNTEAFF.